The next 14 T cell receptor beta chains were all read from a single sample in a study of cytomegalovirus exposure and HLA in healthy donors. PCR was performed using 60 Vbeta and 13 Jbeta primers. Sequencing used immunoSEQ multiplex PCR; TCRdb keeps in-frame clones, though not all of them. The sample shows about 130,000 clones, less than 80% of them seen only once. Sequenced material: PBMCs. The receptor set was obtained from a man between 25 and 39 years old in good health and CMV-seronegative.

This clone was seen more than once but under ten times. The CDR3 here is CASSQGEGWETPLHF. As DNA, the CDR3 is TGCGCCAGCAGCCAAGGTGAGGGATGGGAGACACCCCTCCACTTT. The chain recombines TRBV4-1 with TRBJ1-6, with unresolved D. Trimming removed 1 base from V and 11 bases from J, with 15 bases in between. CDR1 is MGHRA, CDR2 YSYEKL, per germline. The CDR3 covers 15 residues.

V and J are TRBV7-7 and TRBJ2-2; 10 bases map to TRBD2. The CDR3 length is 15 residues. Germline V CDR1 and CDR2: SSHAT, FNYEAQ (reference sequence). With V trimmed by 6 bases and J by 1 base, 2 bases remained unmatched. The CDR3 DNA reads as TGTGCCAGCAGGGCTAGCGGGGGGAACACCGGGGAGCTGTTTTTT. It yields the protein CASRASGGNTGELFF.

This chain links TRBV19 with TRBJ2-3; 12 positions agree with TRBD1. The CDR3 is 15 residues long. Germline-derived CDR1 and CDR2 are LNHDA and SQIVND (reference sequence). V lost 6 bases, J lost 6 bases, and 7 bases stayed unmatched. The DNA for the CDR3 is TGTGCCAGTAGCTGGACCGGGACAGGGGGCGATACGCAGTATTTT. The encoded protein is CASSWTGTGGDTQYF.

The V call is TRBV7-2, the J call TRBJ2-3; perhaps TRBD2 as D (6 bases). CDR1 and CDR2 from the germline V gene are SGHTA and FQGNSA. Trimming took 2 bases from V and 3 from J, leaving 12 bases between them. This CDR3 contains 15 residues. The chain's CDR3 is CASSLQWGETDTQYF. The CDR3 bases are TGTGCCAGCAGCTTACAGTGGGGGGAGACAGATACGCAGTATTTT.

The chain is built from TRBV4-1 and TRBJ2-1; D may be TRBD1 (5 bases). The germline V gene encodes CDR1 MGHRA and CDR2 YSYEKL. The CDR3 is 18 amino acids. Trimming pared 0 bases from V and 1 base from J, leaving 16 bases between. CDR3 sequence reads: CASSQDQAGLPSYNEQFF. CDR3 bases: TGCGCCAGCAGCCAAGATCAAGCAGGGCTTCCTTCCTACAATGAGCAGTTCTTC.

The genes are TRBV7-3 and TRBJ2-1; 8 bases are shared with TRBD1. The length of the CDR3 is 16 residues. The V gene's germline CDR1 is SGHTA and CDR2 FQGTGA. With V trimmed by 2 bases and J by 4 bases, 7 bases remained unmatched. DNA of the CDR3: TGTGCCAGCAGCTTAGCCCCGGGACAGGCATACAATGAGCAGTTCTTC. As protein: CASSLAPGQAYNEQFF.

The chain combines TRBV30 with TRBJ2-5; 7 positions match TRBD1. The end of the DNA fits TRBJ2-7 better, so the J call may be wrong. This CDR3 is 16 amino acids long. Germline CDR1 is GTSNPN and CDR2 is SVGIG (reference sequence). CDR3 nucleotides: TGTGCCTGCGGTTTGGGACAGACCCAGAAGTACTACGAGCAGTACTTC. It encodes CACGLGQTQKYYEQYF.

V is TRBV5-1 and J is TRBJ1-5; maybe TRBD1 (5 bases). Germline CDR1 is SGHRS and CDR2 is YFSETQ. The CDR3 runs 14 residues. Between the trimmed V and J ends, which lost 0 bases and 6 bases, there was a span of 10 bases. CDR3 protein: CASSLGGYGQPQHF. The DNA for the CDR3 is TGCGCCAGCAGCTTGGGGGGCTACGGTCAGCCCCAGCATTTT.

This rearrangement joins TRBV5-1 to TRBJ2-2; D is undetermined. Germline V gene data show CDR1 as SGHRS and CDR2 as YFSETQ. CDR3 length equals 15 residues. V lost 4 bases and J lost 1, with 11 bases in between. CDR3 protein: CASSPGQLNTGELFF. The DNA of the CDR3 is TGCGCCAGCAGCCCAGGTCAGCTGAACACCGGGGAGCTGTTTTTT. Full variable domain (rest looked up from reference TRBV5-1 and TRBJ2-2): KAGVTQTPRYLIKTRGQQVTLSCSPISGHRSVSWYQQTPGQGLQFLFEYFSETQRNKGNFPGRFSGRQFSNSRSEMNVSTLELGDSALYLCASSPGQLNTGELFFGEGSRLTVL.

CDR3: CASSPWASYEQYF. CDR3 sequence (DNA): TGTGCCAGCAGCCCTTGGGCCTCCTACGAGCAGTACTTC. The J gene is TRBJ2-5, the V gene TRBV5-4; D unresolved. The J call is uncertain, as TRBJ2-7 better fits the DNA end. Germline V gives CDR1 SGHNT, CDR2 YYREEE (reference sequence). This CDR3 region has 13 residues.

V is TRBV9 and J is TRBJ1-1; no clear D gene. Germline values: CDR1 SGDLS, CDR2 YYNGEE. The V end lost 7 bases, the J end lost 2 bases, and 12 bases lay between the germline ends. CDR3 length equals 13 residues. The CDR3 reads CASSAGPNTEAFF. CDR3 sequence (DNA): TGTGCCAGCTCCGCGGGCCCCAACACTGAAGCTTTCTTT. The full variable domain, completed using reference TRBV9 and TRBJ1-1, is DSGVTQTPKHLITATGQRVTLRCSPRSGDLSVYWYQQSLDQGLQFLIQYYNGEERAKGNILERFSAQQFPDLHSELNLSSLELGDSALYFCASSAGPNTEAFFGQGTRLTVV.

The CDR3 DNA follows: TGTGCCAGCAGGATACTAGACCGGCGGGGAGATACGCAGTATTTT. Translated: CASRILDRRGDTQYF. The chain recombines TRBV27 with TRBJ2-3; D is possibly TRBD2 (6 bases). The CDR3 has 15 amino acids. In germline, CDR1 is MNHEY, CDR2 SMNVEV (reference sequence). V shed 6 bases and J shed 5 bases, with 18 bases lying between them.

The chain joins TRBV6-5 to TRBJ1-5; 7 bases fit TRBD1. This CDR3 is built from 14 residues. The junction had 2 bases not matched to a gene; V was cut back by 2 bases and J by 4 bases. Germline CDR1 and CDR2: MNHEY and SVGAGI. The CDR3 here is CASSYRGRNQPQHF. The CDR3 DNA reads TGTGCCAGCAGTTACAGGGGGCGGAATCAGCCCCAGCATTTT.

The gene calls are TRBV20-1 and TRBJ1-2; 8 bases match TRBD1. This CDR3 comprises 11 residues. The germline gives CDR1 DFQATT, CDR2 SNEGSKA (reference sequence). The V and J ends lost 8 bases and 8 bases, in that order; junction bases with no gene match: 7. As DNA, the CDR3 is TGCAGTTCCCCGGACAGGGACGGCTACACCTTC. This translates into CSSPDRDGYTF.